The present T cell receptor beta chain was sequenced within a study of T-cell reconstitution after alpha-beta-depleted transplantation in children (dated by TCRdb to 2016 to 2017). Describing the broader study: Using TCR repertoire profiling, the study followed T-cell immune reconstitution in a quantitative way in children after TCRalphabeta/CD19-depleted allogeneic hematopoietic cell transplantation. Paper-wide results and their limitations: The apparently early alphabetaT-cell count recovery about two months after transplant was reportedly dependent on only several hundred rapidly expanded clones derived from non-depleted graft cells. In some patients, high TCRbeta diversity at day 60 was attributed to recipient T cells and intrathymic progenitors that had survived conditioning. Over subsequent months, a decline in hyperexpanded clone frequencies was noted, and after one year, T-cell counts and TCRbeta diversity were mostly ascribed to newly produced T cells.

CDR1 DFQATT and CDR2 SNEGSKA were looked up in the germline V gene (reference sequence). The germline ends are 12 bases apart after V is trimmed by 3 bases and J by 0 bases. Counted from cysteine to phenylalanine, this CDR3 has 14 amino acids. The DNA shown is the 42-base CDR3, in frame from base 1. In light of the paper, this sample's treatment or condition label describes: allogeneic hematopoietic cell transplantation with graft depleted of TCRalphabeta T cells and CD19 B cells. The children who served as transplant recipients had been given grafts of TCRalphabeta/CD19-depleted allogeneic hematopoietic cells. In this sample, this clonotype turned up many times. This receptor's antigen is unknown. No base quality values were provided; no much bigger clone lies one nucleotide off. Receptors were amplified or captured by PCR. TCRdb records Illumina HiSeq 2500 as the sequencer. Molecular barcoding was employed in the preparation of TCR libraries, with unique molecular identifiers being used to normalize TCRbeta repertoire quantification. Using fastp at Q25 and MiXCR, TCRdb reprocessed the public reads and kept productive beta chains. Rows are unified per CDR3 protein, each entry keeping the most common DNA and genes. This sample comprises hundreds of thousands of distinct CDR3 sequences, roughly 15% of them detected only once. The ten most abundant clones make up approximately 4.5% of the sample.

The source was PBMCs, mostly from graft donor cells, collected 360 days after TCRalphabeta/CD19-depleted stem cell transplant. This clonotype was sampled from a male patient younger than 18 who had a stem cell transplant for acute lymphoblastic leukemia, so the T cells may come from the graft donor. The chain couples TRBV20-1 to TRBJ2-7, with TRBD2 perhaps the D gene, on 5 matching bases. The CDR3 region reads CSASWGASSYEQYF. The DNA reads as follows: TGCAGTGCTAGTTGGGGAGCCAGCTCCTACGAGCAGTACTTC.